What follows are 9 T cell receptor beta chains derived from one specimen sequenced in a study of identical twins. TCRdb re-analysed the 5' RACE reads in MiXCR, keeping a single row per CDR3 protein. The data contain 400,000 to 550,000 distinct CDR3 sequences, roughly a fifth of them singletons. The same data also went into a second study, on T cells expressing NK-cell markers.

Source material: CD4+ T cells sorted from blood. These receptors all stem from a woman between 18 and 29 years old in good health.

The genes are TRBV5-1 and TRBJ2-2; TRBD1 matches at 7 bases. The CDR3 consists of 15 residues. The trim removed 5 bases at V and 1 base at J, leaving 5 bases unmatched. Germline assignment: CDR1 SGHRS and CDR2 YFSETQ. CDR3 residues: CASRRTGGNTGELFF. The CDR3 nucleotides are TGCGCCAGCAGGAGGACAGGCGGGAACACCGGGGAGCTGTTTTTT.

CDR3 sequence: CASSLLEPDTQYF. For the CDR3, the DNA is TGCGCCAGCAGCTTGTTGGAGCCAGATACGCAGTATTTT. This chain links TRBV5-1 with TRBJ2-3; D is unresolved. The germline gives CDR1 SGHRS, CDR2 YFSETQ. Trimming shortened V by 1 base and J by 4 bases, and 7 bases separated the two germline ends. The CDR3 contains 13 residues.

This clonotype came up a few times. This chain joins TRBV15 and TRBJ2-7, with a possible D match to TRBD2 (5 bases). The CDR3 contains 15 residues. Germline V lookup: CDR1 LNHNV, CDR2 YYDKDF (reference sequence). The V end was cut by 1 base, the J end by 4 bases, with 14 bases between. CDR3 bases: TGTGCCACCAGCAGAGTGCCTAGCCGTATTTACGAGCAGTACTTC. It codes for CATSRVPSRIYEQYF.

The chain couples TRBV11-2 to TRBJ1-2; D unclear. Trimming took 5 bases from V and 4 from J, leaving 20 bases between them. CDR1 and CDR2 (germline): SGHAT, FQNNGV. The length of the CDR3 is 16 residues. CDR3: CASSPVGQAGRYGYTF. In DNA, the CDR3 is TGTGCCAGCAGCCCCGTCGGCCAAGCCGGGCGCTATGGCTACACCTTC.

This clonotype was counted ten times or more. The chain recombines TRBV12-3 or TRBV12-4 with TRBJ2-5, with TRBD2 identical over 10 bases. This CDR3 is built from 13 residues. Trimming took 6 bases from V and 8 from J; bases not matched to a gene: 6. CDR3 protein: CASRAGGGFTQYF. Written as DNA, the CDR3 is TGTGCCAGCAGAGCGGGAGGGGGATTTACCCAGTACTTC.

This clonotype was seen more than once but under ten times. The chain uses TRBV20-1 and TRBJ2-1; D may be TRBD2 (6 bases). The CDR3 has 13 residues. Trimming took off 1 base at V and 8 bases at J, with 12 bases between the two ends. Germline lookup yields CDR1 DFQATT and CDR2 SNEGSKA (reference sequence). The CDR3 sequence: CSARGSGAYEQFF. The DNA of the CDR3 is TGCAGTGCTAGAGGCTCGGGAGCGTATGAGCAGTTCTTC.

A few counts support this clonotype. The V gene is TRBV5-1, the J gene TRBJ2-3; no firm D call. From germline, CDR1 is SGHRS and CDR2 YFSETQ. This CDR3 has 14 residues. Trimming cost V 0 bases and J 4 bases, with 9 bases left between them. The CDR3 DNA is TGCGCCAGCAGCTTGGCGGCAGCTCCAGATACGCAGTATTTT. Translating gives CASSLAAAPDTQYF.

The V call is TRBV20-1, the J call TRBJ1-2; D gene unclear. The germline gives CDR1 DFQATT, CDR2 SNEGSKA (reference sequence). V was pared by 5 bases and J by 0 bases, with 13 bases between. The CDR3 spans 14 residues. The CDR3 DNA reads as TGCAGTGCTGGGAGTCCCCTCCCTAACTATGGCTACACCTTC. Translating it yields CSAGSPLPNYGYTF.

This clonotype was observed a few times. The chain employs TRBV5-1 and TRBJ2-2, with D possibly TRBD2 on 5 matching bases. Deletions cut 4 bases from V and 7 bases from J, with 14 bases between. Looked up from germline, CDR1 is SGHRS and CDR2 is YFSETQ. CDR3 length: 14 amino acids. The CDR3 region has the DNA TGCGCCAGCAGCCGAGCTAGCCCGGGCGGGGAGCTGTTTTTT. Protein sequence: CASSRASPGGELFF.